These 17 T cell receptor beta chains share one sample of origin, sequenced in a study of shared clonotypes between healthy human individuals. The naive CD8 population came from CD45RO-negative cells selected for CCR7, without terminally differentiated effector memory CD45RA+ cells. Clones were read by immunoSEQ multiplex PCR, and TCRdb kept only the in-frame ones, dropping some. The data contain approximately 600,000 clones, 85% to 95% of them singletons. Sequencing was performed on naive CD8+ T cells sorted from blood. The receptors derive from a woman in her 30s in good health.

The CDR3: CASSPFRGNYNEQFF. The CDR3 DNA sequence: TGTGCCAGCAGCCCGTTTCGGGGAAACTACAATGAGCAGTTCTTC. This chain joins TRBV9 and TRBJ2-1; D is perhaps TRBD2 (5 bases). Trimming left V 4 bases short and J 3 bases short, with 14 bases between. The CDR3 consists of 15 residues. Germline V lookup: CDR1 SGDLS, CDR2 YYNGEE.

This clone was seen a single time. J is TRBJ2-7 and V is TRBV7-7; TRBD2 matches 7 bases. In germline, CDR1 is SSHAT, CDR2 FNYEAQ (reference sequence). V was pared by 2 bases and J by 7 bases, with 11 bases of the junction left unmatched. The CDR3 consists of 15 residues. The CDR3 sequence: CASSLSSGTVLEQYF. The CDR3 DNA sequence: TGTGCCAGCAGCTTATCGAGCGGGACGGTGCTGGAGCAGTACTTC. Drawing the rest from reference TRBV7-7 and TRBJ2-7, the complete variable domain is GAGVSQSPRYKVTKRGQDVTLRCDPISSHATLYWYQQALGQGPEFLTYFNYEAQPDKSGLPSDRFSAERPEGSISTLTIQRTEQRDSAMYRCASSLSSGTVLEQYFGPGTRLTVT.

V is TRBV28 and J is TRBJ2-5, with 9 nucleotides matching TRBD1. The DNA matches TRBJ2-7 better at its end, which makes the J call doubtful. Germline CDR1 reads MDHEN; CDR2 reads SYDVKM. This CDR3 contains 14 residues. CDR3 in amino acids: CASCPGQGYYEQYF. CDR3 DNA sequence: TGTGCCAGCTGTCCGGGACAGGGATACTACGAGCAGTACTTC.

This chain joins TRBV28 and TRBJ2-1, with D unresolved. This CDR3 spans 10 amino acids. CDR1 and CDR2 from the germline V gene are MDHEN and SYDVKM. Between the trimmed V and J ends, which lost 5 bases and 8 bases, there was a span of 4 bases. The CDR3 DNA reads TGTGCCAGCAGTGTACATGAGCAGTTCTTC. It codes for CASSVHEQFF.

V and J are TRBV10-3 and TRBJ2-2; no definite D call. Germline V gene sequence: CDR1 ENHRY, CDR2 SYGVKD. The CDR3 runs 14 residues. Trimming left V 0 bases short and J 3 bases short, with 5 bases between. In nucleotides, the CDR3 is TGTGCCATCAGTGAGTCTGGGGACACCGGGGAGCTGTTTTTT. As protein: CAISESGDTGELFF.

The genes are TRBV5-4 and TRBJ2-7; no clear D gene. This CDR3 region has 14 residues. Germline CDR1 is SGHNT and CDR2 is YYREEE (reference sequence). Deletions cut 1 base from V and 1 base from J, with 9 bases between. DNA for the CDR3: TGTGCCAGCAGCTTGAACGGTTATTCCTACGAGCAGTACTTC. Translated: CASSLNGYSYEQYF. The full variable domain, in which reference TRBV5-4 and TRBJ2-7 provide the parts outside the CDR3, is ETGVTQSPTHLIKTRGQQVTLRCSSQSGHNTVSWYQQALGQGPQFIFQYYREEENGRGNFPPRFSGLQFPNYSSELNVNALELDDSALYLCASSLNGYSYEQYFGPGTRLTVT.

The rearrangement links TRBV5-4 to TRBJ2-7; 9 bases align to TRBD2. Unmatched junction bases numbered 5, after V lost 2 bases and J lost 5 bases. Germline CDR1 SGHNT, CDR2 YYREEE (reference sequence). The CDR3 sequence is 14 residues long. The CDR3 DNA follows: TGTGCCAGCAGCTTTGGACTAGCGTCTCACGAGCAGTACTTC. This gives the protein CASSFGLASHEQYF. Based on the CDR3 plus reference TRBV5-4 and TRBJ2-7, the full variable domain is ETGVTQSPTHLIKTRGQQVTLRCSSQSGHNTVSWYQQALGQGPQFIFQYYREEENGRGNFPPRFSGLQFPNYSSELNVNALELDDSALYLCASSFGLASHEQYFGPGTRLTVT.

V is TRBV2 and J is TRBJ1-2, with 7 bases aligning to TRBD1. This CDR3 contains 15 residues. The V segment lost 1 base and the J segment 4 bases; nucleotides outside the gene matches: 6. Germline V gene data show CDR1 as SNHLY and CDR2 as FYNNEI. As DNA, the CDR3 is TGTGCCAGCAGTGAAGACAGGGGAACGATCTATGGCTACACCTTC. Amino acid sequence: CASSEDRGTIYGYTF.

CDR3 coding DNA: TGTGCCAGCAGCCCTATGGACAGGGTCACTGAAGCTTTCTTT. Protein sequence: CASSPMDRVTEAFF. The rearrangement links TRBV28 to TRBJ1-1; 8 bases are a match to TRBD1. With 6 bases clipped from V and 4 bases from J, the junction kept 7 bases outside the gene matches. This CDR3 has 14 residues. Germline V CDR1 and CDR2: MDHEN, SYDVKM.

The V and J genes are TRBV15 and TRBJ2-7, with a possible D match to TRBD2 (6 bases). The length of the CDR3 is 17 residues. Germline-derived CDR1 and CDR2 are LNHNV and YYDKDF (reference sequence). Trimming removed 0 bases from V and 2 bases from J, with 17 bases in between. The CDR3 region has the DNA TGTGCCACCAGCAGAGAGGGAGGAGGGAGGAACCCCTACGAGCAGTACTTC. It codes for CATSREGGGRNPYEQYF.

The V gene is TRBV10-1, the J gene TRBJ2-3, with 9 positions matching TRBD1. J lost 2 bases, V lost 6 bases, and 9 bases had no gene match. CDR1 and CDR2 (germline): WNHNN, SYGVQD (reference sequence). CDR3 size: 16 residues. CDR3 region: CASSLTGTGNTDTQYF. CDR3 bases: TGCGCCAGCAGCTTAACCGGGACAGGGAACACAGATACGCAGTATTTT.

The genes are TRBV28 and TRBJ1-2; D unclear. This CDR3 has 12 residues. The germline V and J ends were trimmed by 6 bases and 3 bases, with 8 bases remaining between them. Germline V gives CDR1 MDHEN, CDR2 SYDVKM. CDR3 sequence reads: CASSPSDYGYTF. The CDR3 DNA reads TGTGCCAGCAGCCCGAGCGACTATGGCTACACCTTC.

The chain combines TRBV11-3 with TRBJ2-1; D remains unclear. The V end lost 4 bases, the J end lost 4 bases, and 17 bases lay between the germline ends. From germline, CDR1 is SGHNT and CDR2 YENEEA. The CDR3 runs 16 residues. CDR3 sequence reads: CASSSTESGVYNEQFF. CDR3 DNA sequence: TGTGCCAGCAGCTCAACGGAATCCGGAGTTTACAATGAGCAGTTCTTC. The variable domain in full, completed from reference TRBV11-3 and TRBJ2-1, reads EAGVVQSPRYKIIEKKQPVAFWCNPISGHNTLYWYLQNLGQGPELLIRYENEEAVDDSQLPKDRFSAERLKGVDSTLKIQPAELGDSAVYLCASSSTESGVYNEQFFGPGTRLTVL.

The chain recombines TRBV4-1 with TRBJ2-5; possible D gene TRBD2, 6 bases. V gave up 4 bases and J gave up 5 bases, with 20 bases separating them. Germline CDR1 and CDR2: MGHRA and YSYEKL. The CDR3 totals 16 residues. In DNA form, the CDR3 reads TGCGCCAGCAGCCCCGGGAGTAGCCCACTGGGGGAGACCCAGTACTTC. This sequence encodes CASSPGSSPLGETQYF.

This chain links TRBV7-8 with TRBJ2-7; D gene unclear. The length of the CDR3 is 14 residues. Germline CDR1 reads SGHVS; CDR2 reads FQNEAQ. Trimming cost V 5 bases and J 5 bases, with 16 bases left between them. CDR3 nucleotides: TGTGCCAGCAGCCCACGGCCAAAAGGTGACGAGCAGTACTTC. Translated: CASSPRPKGDEQYF.

The CDR3 loop is CASSLVEDYEQYF. In DNA, the CDR3 is TGCGCCAGCAGCTTGGTAGAGGACTACGAGCAGTACTTC. The V gene is TRBV5-1, the J gene TRBJ2-7, with D unclear. Germline V gene sequence: CDR1 SGHRS, CDR2 YFSETQ. CDR3 size: 13 residues. Trimming stripped 0 bases from V and 3 bases from J, with 7 bases between.

The gene calls are TRBV28 and TRBJ2-7, with D perhaps given as TRBD1 or TRBD2 (5 bases each). Germline V gives CDR1 MDHEN, CDR2 SYDVKM. This CDR3 is built from 15 residues. V was shortened by 2 bases and J by 7 bases, with 18 bases between the two germline ends. This CDR3 is CASSLEGTFLREQYF. DNA for the CDR3: TGTGCCAGCAGTTTAGAGGGGACCTTTCTCCGGGAGCAGTACTTC.